This T cell receptor (beta chain) appears in the sequencing data of a study of CD8 T cells in Susac syndrome. Regarding the study as a whole: As acknowledged by the study, its TCR sequencing and HLA analysis included a relatively small number of individuals.

Germline assignment: CDR1 MGHDK and CDR2 SYGVNS. The CDR3 spans 20 residues. V lost 0 bases to trimming and J lost 1 base; unmatched junction nucleotides: 13. Reverse transcription used about 0.5 to 1 ug RNA and random hexamers. Coverage of TCR beta CDR3 amplification by immunoSEQ multiplex PCR extended to 54 Vbeta and 13 Jbeta. MiXCR, applied by TCRdb to the immunoSEQ multiplex PCR reads, yields one record per CDR3 protein. The table lists roughly 400,000 distinct CDR3 sequences, approximately 85% of them singletons. Negative isolation yielded the CD8+ and CD4+ T cells, while FACS enriched the TEMRA cells. This clonotype was found a few times. The antigen is unknown.

This chain connects TRBV25-1 to TRBJ2-2, with 8 bases identical to TRBD2. Sequencing was performed on CD8+ T cells from PBMCs. The receptor was isolated from a human donor with multiple sclerosis. CDR3 residues: CASSEYFSTGGAENTGELFF. In DNA, the CDR3 is TGTGCCAGCAGTGAATATTTCTCGACGGGAGGGGCTGAGAACACCGGGGAGCTGTTTTTT.